Listed below are T cell receptor beta chains from one sample, sequenced in a study of OX40 agonist ivuxolimab in advanced cancers. Sequencing was performed with immunoSEQ multiplex PCR; in TCRdb, only in-frame clones are kept and a portion is missing. The sample contains approximately 86,000 clones, 85% to 90% of which appear only once. The source material was CD4+ or CD8+ T cells sorted from blood, sampled in a trial of the OX40 agonist ivuxolimab. These receptor sequences come from an adult with an advanced solid tumor such as melanoma, head and neck, liver or kidney cancer. Each CDR3 is given with its conserved first and last residue. D genes are given only for firm matches. A row's size may be missing; if present it is once, few, many or a size class.

TRBD1 TRBJ2-2 - TRBV7-2 CASSVTGTNTGELFF TGTGCCAGCAGCGTGACAGGGACGAACACCGGGGAGCTGTTTTTT
- TRBJ2-2 - TRBV5-5 CASSFPQIYTGELFF TGTGCCAGCAGCTTTCCGCAGATCTACACCGGGGAGCTGTTTTTT
- TRBJ2-7 - TRBV25-1 CASSGGGTVYEQYF TGTGCCAGCAGTGGAGGCGGCACGGTCTACGAGCAGTACTTC
- TRBJ2-6 - TRBV9 CASSPRHSSGANVLTF TGTGCCAGCAGCCCTAGACACTCCTCTGGGGCCAACGTCCTGACTTTC
- TRBJ1-2 once TRBV27 CASSLTRAMGGYTF TGTGCCAGCAGTTTAACCAGGGCAATGGGAGGCTACACCTTC
TRBD1 TRBJ1-1 medium-sized TRBV29-1 CSVTGTGVAFF TGCAGCGTTACCGGGACAGGGGTCGCTTTCTTT
- TRBJ2-7 few TRBV6-1 CASSLGAVSSYEQYF TGTGCCAGCAGTCTCGGGGCGGTAAGCTCCTACGAGCAGTACTTC
TRBD1 TRBJ2-7 - TRBV7-3 CASSSDRNYEQYF TGTGCCAGCAGCTCGGACAGGAATTACGAGCAGTACTTC
TRBD1 TRBJ1-5 - TRBV15 CATSAPGQGARQPQHF TGTGCCACCAGCGCCCCGGGACAGGGGGCGAGACAGCCCCAGCATTTT
- TRBJ1-6 - TRBV10-2 CASSQGLNSPLHF TGCGCCAGCAGTCAGGGCCTTAATTCACCCCTCCACTTT
- TRBJ2-4 - TRBV11-2 CASSLAGENIQYF TGTGCCAGCAGCTTAGCGGGGGAAAACATTCAGTACTTC
TRBD1 TRBJ1-4 - TRBV4-1 CASSQDSGGSNEKLFF TGCGCCAGCAGCCAAGATTCAGGGGGCTCTAATGAAAAACTGTTTTTT
TRBD2 TRBJ2-2 - TRBV18 CASSPGTSEAGELFF TGTGCCAGCTCACCAGGGACTAGCGAGGCCGGGGAGCTGTTTTTT
- TRBJ2-1 once TRBV12-5 CASGPQYSYNEQFF TGTGCTAGTGGTCCCCAATACTCCTACAATGAGCAGTTCTTC
- TRBJ2-4 - TRBV5-1 CASSYALAKNIQYF TGCGCCAGCAGCTATGCTTTAGCCAAAAACATTCAGTACTTC
TRBD1 TRBJ1-1 - TRBV5-1 CASSRLGQGGVNTEAFF TGCGCCAGCAGCCGACTCGGACAGGGAGGGGTGAACACTGAAGCTTTCTTT
TRBD1 TRBJ2-7 - TRBV5-6 CASSLGQGILEQYF TGTGCCAGCAGCTTGGGACAGGGTATTTTGGAGCAGTACTTC
TRBD2 TRBJ2-3 - TRBV30 CAQGLDSSTQYF TGTGCCCAGGGACTAGACTCCTCTACGCAGTATTTT
- TRBJ1-1 few TRBV30 CACKMNTEAFF TGTGCCTGTAAGATGAACACTGAAGCTTTCTTT
- TRBJ2-7 - TRBV6-1 CASSTGQSYEQYF TGTGCCAGCAGCACCGGACAGTCCTACGAGCAGTACTTC
TRBD1 TRBJ2-3 - TRBV5-8 CASSLDRGTDTQYF TGTGCCAGCAGCTTGGACAGGGGGACAGATACGCAGTATTTT
TRBD1 TRBJ1-5 - TRBV7-9 CASSLAARTGPGQPQHF TGTGCCAGCAGCTTAGCCGCCAGGACAGGGCCTGGTCAGCCCCAGCATTTT
- TRBJ2-5 - TRBV5-6 CASSLEHQETQYF TGTGCCAGCAGCTTGGAACATCAAGAGACCCAGTACTTC
- TRBJ1-2 - TRBV5-4 CASSFISRGYTF TGTGCCAGCAGCTTCATATCTCGGGGCTACACCTTC
TRBD1 TRBJ2-5 - TRBV2 CASNQDRGRETQYF TGTGCCAGCAACCAGGACAGGGGGCGAGAGACCCAGTACTTC
- TRBJ1-5 few TRBV18 CASSPISSNQPQHF TGTGCCAGCTCACCAATCTCCAGCAATCAGCCCCAGCATTTT
- TRBJ1-1 - TRBV7-9 CASSQLRRGTEAFF TGTGCCAGCAGCCAACTGAGGAGGGGAACTGAAGCTTTCTTT
- TRBJ1-3 - TRBV6-5 CASSSTGTGNTIYF TGTGCCAGCAGTTCTACGGGGACTGGAAACACCATATATTTT
- TRBJ1-2 - TRBV25-1 CASTRGGYGYTF TGTGCCAGCACTCGGGGCGGCTATGGCTACACCTTC
TRBD1 TRBJ1-2 - TRBV6-6 CASSYSRGPYYGYTF TGTGCCAGCAGTTACTCGAGGGGGCCTTACTATGGCTACACCTTC
- TRBJ2-1 - TRBV4-3 CASSQIESYSYNEQFF TGCGCCAGCAGCCAGATCGAATCGTACTCCTACAATGAGCAGTTCTTC
- TRBJ2-7 few TRBV14 CASSPSSVHEQYF TGTGCCAGCAGCCCCTCTTCTGTCCACGAGCAGTACTTC
TRBD1 TRBJ2-2 - TRBV19 CASGYNRGSDTGELFF TGTGCCAGCGGGTACAACAGGGGCTCCGACACCGGGGAGCTGTTTTTT
TRBD1 TRBJ2-5 - TRBV6-4 CASSLGGQGRETQYF TGTGCCAGCAGCCTCGGGGGACAGGGACGAGAGACCCAGTACTTC
TRBD1 TRBJ2-7 - TRBV11-3 CASSLEGQISSYEQYF TGTGCCAGCAGCTTAGAGGGACAGATTTCCTCCTACGAGCAGTACTTC
- TRBJ1-1 - TRBV7-9 CASRREGTNTEAFF TGTGCCAGCAGGCGGGAGGGGACGAACACTGAAGCTTTCTTT
- TRBJ1-5 - TRBV9 CASSVGQDNQPQHF TGTGCCAGCAGCGTAGGACAGGACAATCAGCCCCAGCATTTT
- TRBJ1-2 - TRBV9 CASSGGSRVDTF TGTGCCAGCAGTGGGGGGTCCCGGGTCGACACCTTC
TRBD2 TRBJ2-1 - TRBV6-5 CASSIAGVPQFF TGTGCCAGCAGCATAGCGGGAGTGCCGCAGTTCTTC
- TRBJ2-7 - TRBV5-1 CASSLAAGVSYEQYF TGCGCCAGCAGCTTGGCTGCGGGCGTTTCCTACGAGCAGTACTTC